The next 10 T cell receptor beta chains were all read from a single sample in a study of CD8 T cells in ankylosing spondylitis. Via MiXCR, TCRdb re-called the 5' RACE reads, giving one row per CDR3 protein. The table lists 30,000 or so distinct CDR3 sequences, about 5.6% of them singletons, with approximately 1.7% in the top ten. Sequencing was performed on blood, either unsorted or a sorted T cell fraction (not recorded which). These receptors were collected from a female donor with ankylosing spondylitis or in good health (not recorded which).

The table lists this clonotype with many counts. J is TRBJ2-7 and V is TRBV9; 10 nucleotides agree with TRBD1. With 3 bases clipped from V and 3 bases from J, the junction kept 3 bases outside the gene matches. Germline V lookup: CDR1 SGDLS, CDR2 YYNGEE. The CDR3 totals 14 residues. CDR3 nucleotides: TGTGCCAGCAGCGAGGGGACAGGGGTCTACGAGCAGTACTTC. It translates to CASSEGTGVYEQYF.

V is TRBV9 and J is TRBJ2-3; D is unresolved. Per germline, CDR1 SGDLS and CDR2 YYNGEE. Trimming cost V 4 bases and J 7 bases, with 13 bases left between them. The CDR3 spans 13 residues. CDR3 sequence (DNA): TGTGCCAGCAGCACAAACCGTTTAAATACGCAGTATTTT. Translation gives CASSTNRLNTQYF.

This clonotype is labeled medium-sized. The chain joins TRBV9 to TRBJ2-3, with 11 bases lining up with TRBD2. Germline V gives CDR1 SGDLS, CDR2 YYNGEE. This CDR3 has 16 residues. Trimming took 0 bases from V and 5 from J; bases not matched to a gene: 5. The CDR3 coding sequence is TGTGCCAGCAGCGTAGTTACTAGCGGGGGATTAGATACGCAGTATTTT. It encodes CASSVVTSGGLDTQYF.

This clonotype occurred many times. J is TRBJ2-3 and V is TRBV9; no reliable D call. Trimming cost V 0 bases and J 5 bases, with 7 bases left between them. Germline V lookup: CDR1 SGDLS, CDR2 YYNGEE. The CDR3 runs to 13 residues. CDR3 amino acids: CASSVEYLDTQYF. For the CDR3, the DNA is TGTGCCAGCAGCGTAGAGTATCTAGATACGCAGTATTTT.

The chain joins TRBV9 to TRBJ2-3; TRBD2 matches 7 bases. The CDR3 length is 14 residues. Trimming cost V 3 bases and J 10 bases; bases outside gene matches: 11. Germline V gene data show CDR1 as SGDLS and CDR2 as YYNGEE. In DNA, the CDR3 is TGTGCCAGCAGCGAAAACCCGCTCGGGGGGTCGCAGTATTTT. As protein: CASSENPLGGSQYF.

This clonotype counts as medium-sized. DNA of the CDR3: TGTGCCAGCAGCGTAGGACAGGGAGGTGAAAAACTGTTTTTT. It is translated as CASSVGQGGEKLFF. V usage is TRBV9 and J usage is TRBJ1-4; 7 positions agree with TRBD1. Germline-derived CDR1 and CDR2 are SGDLS and YYNGEE. J was trimmed by 7 bases and V by 0 bases; bases with no gene match: 3. The CDR3 covers 14 residues.

This clonotype was counted only a few times. The J gene is TRBJ2-3, the V gene TRBV9, with TRBD2 identical over 9 bases. Germline loops: CDR1 SGDLS, CDR2 YYNGEE. The CDR3 runs to 16 residues. V trimming: 0 bases; J trimming: 6 bases; junction bases outside the gene matches: 8. Written as DNA, the CDR3 is TGTGCCAGCAGCGTAGCCGGGACTAGCTTAACGGATACGCAGTATTTT. Its protein is CASSVAGTSLTDTQYF.

This clonotype has ten or more counts. The V and J genes are TRBV9 and TRBJ2-1; 8 nucleotides match TRBD2. Germline V lookup: CDR1 SGDLS, CDR2 YYNGEE. The CDR3 length is 19 residues. V lost 4 bases and J lost 0; bases outside the gene matches: 15. The CDR3 DNA follows: TGTGCCAGCAGCCCCAGTGGTTTTGGCGGGAGGAGCTCCTACAATGAGCAGTTCTTC. Protein: CASSPSGFGGRSSYNEQFF.

This clonotype has a count of ten or more. CDR3 protein: CASSVEPAGGPNEQFF. The CDR3 bases are TGTGCCAGCAGCGTAGAACCAGCGGGGGGCCCCAATGAGCAGTTCTTC. The chain carries TRBV9 and TRBJ2-1; 9 bases map to TRBD2. The CDR3 runs 16 residues. The germline V gene encodes CDR1 SGDLS and CDR2 YYNGEE. Germline trimming cut 0 bases from V and 6 bases from J; bases unmatched to any gene: 7.

This clonotype showed up just a few times. The chain employs TRBV9 and TRBJ2-1; D is undetermined. Per germline, CDR1 SGDLS and CDR2 YYNGEE. Deletions cut 3 bases from V and 6 bases from J, with 10 bases between. The CDR3 spans 13 residues. CDR3 nucleotide sequence: TGTGCCAGCAGCGCAAAGTTTCGCAATGAGCAGTTCTTC. Amino acids: CASSAKFRNEQFF.